This T cell receptor (beta chain) was sequenced in a study of cytomegalovirus exposure and HLA in healthy donors. Study-wide results and limits: TCR beta chain V- and J-gene trimming was linked, in a later analysis, to a missense variant in DCLRE1C. A few of the chains that were CMV-associated were confirmed in vitro to be specific for CMV antigens. Later, an analysis showed that TCR beta chains associated with HLA were more clonally expanded than others that were equally common.

Primers included in the PCR were 60 Vbeta and 13 Jbeta primers. Original processing methods: In a later analysis, of 80 million to 90 million unique beta chains, approximately 10 million appeared in at least two donors. Clones were read by immunoSEQ multiplex PCR, and TCRdb kept only the in-frame ones, dropping some. The DNA gave D and trimming, while V, J and clone size come from that table. The sample includes approximately 130,000 clones, 80% to 85% of them seen just once. Worth noting for this clone: As yet, its antigen is unknown.

The CDR3 length is 13 residues. Germline V lookup: CDR1 SGHTA, CDR2 FQGNSA. Trimming left V 2 bases short and J 8 bases short, with 12 bases between. The sequence was obtained from a man younger than 30 in good health and CMV-seronegative. Sequenced sample: PBMCs. The chain recombines TRBV7-2 with TRBJ1-1, with a tentative D call TRBD1 (5 bases). This CDR3 is CASSLTTGAEAFF. Here the CDR3 DNA reads TGTGCCAGCAGCTTAACAACAGGAGCGGAAGCTTTCTTT.